These 9 T cell receptor beta chains were sequenced from one sample in a study of cytomegalovirus exposure and HLA in healthy donors. Sequencing was performed with immunoSEQ multiplex PCR; in TCRdb, only in-frame clones are kept and a portion is missing. Of 160,000 or so clones listed, roughly 86% are singletons. Sequencing input: PBMCs. These receptors were collected from a man between 18 and 29 years old in good health and CMV-seropositive.

This clone was found once. V usage is TRBV14 and J usage is TRBJ1-2; 9 bases are a match to TRBD1. The germline V gene has CDR1 SGHDN and CDR2 FVKESK. With V trimmed by 2 bases and J by 13 bases, 17 bases remained unmatched. The CDR3 sequence is 16 residues long. This CDR3 reads CASSQSFPGQGFASTF. The CDR3 nucleotides are TGTGCCAGCAGCCAAAGCTTCCCGGGACAGGGATTCGCAAGCACCTTC.

This CDR3 is CASSLSGGAYNEQFF. CDR3 in DNA: TGTGCCAGCAGCTTAAGCGGGGGGGCTTACAATGAGCAGTTCTTC. V gene TRBV7-3 combines with J gene TRBJ2-1; TRBD2 aligns across 9 bases. V was pared by 1 base and J by 4 bases, with 2 bases of the junction left unmatched. CDR1 and CDR2 (germline): SGHTA, FQGTGA. The CDR3 length is 15 residues.

In its sample, this clone was seen once. The chain carries TRBV15 and TRBJ1-3; 7 bases line up with TRBD1. The CDR3 runs 15 residues. Germline CDR1 is LNHNV and CDR2 is YYDKDF (reference sequence). V was pared by 3 bases and J by 1 base, with 3 bases of the junction left unmatched. In DNA, the CDR3 is TGTGCCACCAGCAGTGAGGGGGCTTCTGGAAACACCATATATTTT. Amino acid sequence: CATSSEGASGNTIYF.

This clone was counted once. The chain joins TRBV27 to TRBJ1-2, with D perhaps TRBD1 (5 bases). V lost 5 bases to trimming and J lost 3 bases, with 22 bases between them. Per germline, CDR1 MNHEY and CDR2 SMNVEV (reference sequence). The CDR3 consists of 17 residues. CDR3 amino acids: CASSPYPMGGVDYGYTF. In DNA form, the CDR3 reads TGTGCCAGCAGTCCATACCCCATGGGGGGGGTGGACTATGGCTACACCTTC.

The CDR3: CASSLGYRGDGYTF. CDR3 nucleotide sequence: TGCGCCAGCAGCTTGGGATACAGGGGCGATGGCTACACCTTC. The rearrangement links TRBV5-1 to TRBJ1-2, with 7 bases aligning to TRBD1. Germline V gives CDR1 SGHRS, CDR2 YFSETQ. V was clipped by 0 bases and J by 6 bases; unmatched bases: 5. The CDR3 loop spans 14 amino acids.

The gene calls are TRBV9 and TRBJ2-1, with D tentatively TRBD2 (5 bases). V was trimmed by 3 bases and J by 2 bases, leaving 12 bases between them. Germline CDR1 is SGDLS and CDR2 is YYNGEE. This CDR3 has 15 amino acids. The CDR3 is CASSETIVTYNEQFF. CDR3 in DNA: TGTGCCAGCAGCGAGACTATTGTCACCTACAATGAGCAGTTCTTC.

The chain joins TRBV27 to TRBJ2-7; 8 positions agree with TRBD2. The CDR3 contains 16 residues. Unmatched junction bases numbered 11, after V lost 4 bases and J lost 3 bases. Germline V gene data show CDR1 as MNHEY and CDR2 as SMNVEV (reference sequence). The CDR3 reads CASSWGPVAGNYEQYF. The CDR3 bases are TGTGCCAGCAGTTGGGGCCCGGTAGCGGGAAACTACGAGCAGTACTTC.

The chain recombines TRBV27 with TRBJ1-1; D is unresolved. Between the trimmed V and J ends, which lost 7 bases and 11 bases, there was a span of 14 bases. CDR3 length: 11 residues. Germline CDR1 and CDR2: MNHEY and SMNVEV (reference sequence). The CDR3, as DNA: TGTGCCAGCAAGGGAGGGCTAGGGGCTTTCTTT. Amino acids: CASKGGLGAFF.

V is TRBV7-8 and J is TRBJ1-1, with TRBD1 as a possible D gene (6 bases). Germline V gene lookup returns CDR1 SGHVS and CDR2 FQNEAQ. CDR3 length: 14 residues. Deletions cut 2 bases from V and 5 bases from J, with 12 bases between. Here the CDR3 DNA reads TGTGCCAGCAGCTTACAGGGGTCTGGAACTGAAGCTTTCTTT. Its protein product is CASSLQGSGTEAFF.